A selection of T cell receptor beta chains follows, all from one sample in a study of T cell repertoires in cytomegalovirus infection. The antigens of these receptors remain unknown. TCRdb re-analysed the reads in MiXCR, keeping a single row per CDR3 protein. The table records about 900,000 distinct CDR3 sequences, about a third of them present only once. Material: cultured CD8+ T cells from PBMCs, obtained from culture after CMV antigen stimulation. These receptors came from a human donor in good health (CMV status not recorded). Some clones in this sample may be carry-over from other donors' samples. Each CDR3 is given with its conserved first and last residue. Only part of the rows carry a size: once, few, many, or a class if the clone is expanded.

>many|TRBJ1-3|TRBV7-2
CASSPLGPGNTIYF
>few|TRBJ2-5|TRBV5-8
CASSPLTQETQYF
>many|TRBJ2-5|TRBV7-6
CASSLAWSPGQETQYF
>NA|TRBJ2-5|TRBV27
CASSVTTGMITETQYF
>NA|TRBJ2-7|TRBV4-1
CASSPGLAGGNPYGQYF
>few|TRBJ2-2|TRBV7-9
CASRSPTSGANTGELFF
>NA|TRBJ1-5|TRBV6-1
CASTERGNQPQHF
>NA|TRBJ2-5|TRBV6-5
CASSNRDHPETQYF
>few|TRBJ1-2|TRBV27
CASMTGPGLYGYTF
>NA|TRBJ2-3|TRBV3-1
CASSHPGTVATDTQYF
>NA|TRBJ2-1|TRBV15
CATSRDSGDSFYNEQFF
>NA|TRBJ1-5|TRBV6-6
CASSSATGAYQPQHF
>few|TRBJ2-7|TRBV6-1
CASRGWAGYEQYF
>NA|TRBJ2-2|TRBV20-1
CSARGTSGAGDTGELFF
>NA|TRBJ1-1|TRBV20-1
CSASPWRYSARTEAFF
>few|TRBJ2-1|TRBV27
CASSPTGGVNEQFF
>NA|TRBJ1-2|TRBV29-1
CSVPTGPFYGYTF
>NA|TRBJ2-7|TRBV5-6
CASSGAKKGSYEQYF
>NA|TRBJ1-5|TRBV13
CASSRRDSRPNQPQHF
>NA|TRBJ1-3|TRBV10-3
CAITAERLGNTIYF
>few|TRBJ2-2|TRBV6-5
CASSPPGGAFPGELFF
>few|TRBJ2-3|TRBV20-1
CSARSGGLSLADTQYF
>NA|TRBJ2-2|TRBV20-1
CSARAGTRANTGELFF
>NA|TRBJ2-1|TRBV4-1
CASSLFTEPNYNEQFF
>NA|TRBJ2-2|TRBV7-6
CASSPRRDGELFF
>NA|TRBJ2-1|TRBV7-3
CASSGKGQGALWNEQFF
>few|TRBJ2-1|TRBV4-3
CASSSVGASFHEQFF
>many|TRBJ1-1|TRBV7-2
CASSLDLGNTEAFF
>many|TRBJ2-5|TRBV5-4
CASSPISKETQYF
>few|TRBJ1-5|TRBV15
CATRRGGQPQHF
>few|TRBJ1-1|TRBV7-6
CASRDPLITEAFF
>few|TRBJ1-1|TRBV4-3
CASSQDQRAGTEAFF
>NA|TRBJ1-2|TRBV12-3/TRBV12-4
CASRDSWQSYGYTF
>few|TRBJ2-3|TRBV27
CASSTRKPTDTQYF
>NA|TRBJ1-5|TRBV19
CASSVQGFTQPQHF